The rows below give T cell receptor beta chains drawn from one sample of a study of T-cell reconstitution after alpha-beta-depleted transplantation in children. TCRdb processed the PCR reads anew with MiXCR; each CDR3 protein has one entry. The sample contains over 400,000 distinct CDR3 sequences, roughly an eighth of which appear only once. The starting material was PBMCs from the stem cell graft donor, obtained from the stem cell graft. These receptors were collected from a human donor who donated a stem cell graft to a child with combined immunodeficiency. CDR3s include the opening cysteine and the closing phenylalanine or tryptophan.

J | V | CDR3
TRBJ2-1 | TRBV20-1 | CSARGLAGGAYNEQFF
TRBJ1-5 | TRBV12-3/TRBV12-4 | CASRTGSNQPQHF
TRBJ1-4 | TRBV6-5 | CASSFSTGRRLFF
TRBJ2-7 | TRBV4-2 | CASSQDRDGSYEQYF
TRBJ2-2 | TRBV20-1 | CSARDRGTGELFF
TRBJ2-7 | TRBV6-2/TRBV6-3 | CASKPGIVDSSYEQYF
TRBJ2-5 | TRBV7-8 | CASSLWEGAGRETQYF
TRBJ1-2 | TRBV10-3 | CAISDERNHGYTF
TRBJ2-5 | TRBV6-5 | CASSYGTSGRETQYF
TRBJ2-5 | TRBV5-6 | CASSLASGSETQYF
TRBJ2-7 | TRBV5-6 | CASSKDSIYGRTHEQYF
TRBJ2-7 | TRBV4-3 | CASSQDQLSYEQYF
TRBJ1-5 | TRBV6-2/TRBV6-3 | CASSYVQSNQPQHF
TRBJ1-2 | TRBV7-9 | CASSYRRTGGYGYTF
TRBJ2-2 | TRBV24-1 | CATMGQNTGELFF
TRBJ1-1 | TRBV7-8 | CASSLGTQGVTEAFF
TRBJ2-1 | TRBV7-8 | CASSPPRGYNEQFF
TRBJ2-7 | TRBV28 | CASTYGLGSYEQYF